Following are 5 T cell receptor beta chains from one sample sequenced in a study of regulatory T cells in long-lasting Graves disease. Regarding time point: persistent/refractory GD, antithyroid drugs over 5 years with positive TRAb. With RNA extracted from PBMCs as input, the TCR library was made. To make TCR beta libraries, researchers used iRepertoire HTBI primers and Arm-PCR of CDR3 regions. Each CDR3 protein is one row after TCRdb ran MiXCR on the multiplex PCR reads. In the table there are a few hundred thousand distinct CDR3 sequences, 20% to 25% of which are singletons. The sequencing here drew on peripheral blood mononuclear cells (PBMCs), taken when the disease was refractory, from a patient treated with antithyroid drugs. The receptors here all came from a female donor with Graves disease.

The J gene is TRBJ2-5, the V gene TRBV5-1; TRBD1 is a possible D gene (5 bases). The CDR3 has 13 residues. The ends were cut back, 1 base at V and 5 bases at J, with 9 bases in the middle. Germline V gives CDR1 SGHRS, CDR2 YFSETQ. The CDR3, as DNA: TGCGCCAGCAGCTTGCAGGGAATCGAGACCCAGTACTTC. Protein product: CASSLQGIETQYF.

This clonotype was detected many times. This rearrangement joins TRBV5-5 to TRBJ1-1; maybe TRBD1 (5 bases). CDR3 length: 15 amino acids. Looked up from germline, CDR1 is SGHKS and CDR2 is YYEKEE (reference sequence). V gave up 1 base and J gave up 2 bases, with 12 bases separating them. CDR3 DNA sequence: TGTGCCAGCAGCTTGCTGGCAGGGCTAAACACTGAAGCTTTCTTT. This codes for CASSLLAGLNTEAFF.

This chain links TRBV6-2 or TRBV6-3 with TRBJ1-5; weak D call: TRBD1 (5 bases). Germline lookup yields CDR1 MNHEY and CDR2 SVGEGT. The CDR3 covers 14 residues. Trimming removed 2 bases at V and 0 bases at J, with 5 bases between. The CDR3 sequence: CASSYDSSNQPQHF. CDR3 coding DNA: TGTGCCAGCAGTTACGACAGTAGCAATCAGCCCCAGCATTTT.

The V call is TRBV6-7, the J call TRBJ1-1; a weak D match, TRBD1 (5 bases). TRBV6-7 is noted as an ORF with a role that remains uncertain. V shed 2 bases and J shed 3 bases, with 19 bases lying between them. CDR3 size: 17 residues. CDR3 sequence: CASSYHLGPREDTEAFF. The CDR3 DNA is TGTGCCAGCAGTTACCACTTGGGGCCCCGGGAAGACACTGAAGCTTTCTTT.

This clonotype was seen more than once but under ten times. The chain carries TRBV7-3 and TRBJ2-2, with D possibly matching TRBD1 (7 bases). The CDR3 consists of 16 residues. Trimming stripped 6 bases from V and 0 bases from J, with 14 bases between. Germline CDR1 and CDR2: SGHTA and FQGTGA. CDR3 loop: CASSSGQAANTGELFF. CDR3 nucleotide sequence: TGTGCCAGCAGTAGCGGACAGGCAGCGAACACCGGGGAGCTGTTTTTT.